The entry below describes one TCR beta chain. This clonotype has a count of ten or more. This clone's antigen is unknown. No quality values exist for individual bases; no much larger clone is one base distant. Trimming takes 5 bases from V and 9 bases from J, and the germline ends sit 17 bases apart. As encoded in the germline V gene, CDR1 is SGHTA while CDR2 is FQGNSA. The CDR3 covers 15 residues, taking in both the cysteine and the phenylalanine. Only CDR3 DNA remains: 45 bases, in frame from the first base. The data belong to a study of T cell repertoires in cytomegalovirus infection (dated by TCRdb to about 2019). As for the study more broadly: Donor HLA type was relevant to the analysis, because carriage of CMV infection together with the matching HLA type was indicated by public TCR beta signatures.

Sequencing instrument: Illumina HiSeq 1500. TCRdb handled the public reads itself, with Q25 trimming in fastp and clone calling in MiXCR, and kept productive beta chains. Each record represents a unique CDR3 protein, reported with the most common genes and DNA among its rows. The sample table lists a few hundred thousand distinct CDR3 sequences, around a tenth of them with a count of one. Jointly, the top ten make up roughly 4% of the sample. The investigation overall reported the following: In the ex vivo response, HLA-C-restricted CMV-specific TCR beta clonotypes were dominant, and in two of eight donors the single most frequent clonotype came from this HLA-C-restricted group. In both this cohort and an independent roughly 400-donor cohort, the cumulative frequency of public TCR beta family members distinguished carriers of CMV infection plus the relevant HLA type.

The specimen was PBMCs. This sequence originates from a human donor in good health (CMV status not recorded). Some clones in this sample may be carry-over from other donors' samples. The chain is made from TRBV7-2 and TRBJ1-6, and TRBD1 may be the D gene, going by 6 matching bases. The CDR3 has the sequence CASSPGGRGGSPLHF. The DNA is as follows: TGTGCCAGCAGCCCGGGGGGCAGGGGCGGTTCACCCCTCCACTTT.